This TCR beta chain appears in the sequencing data of a study of cytomegalovirus exposure and HLA in healthy donors. Study conclusions and caveats: The authors later found most CMV-associated TCR beta chains appeared HLA-restricted.

Primers: 60 Vbeta forward and 13 Jbeta reverse. Libraries were prepared by immunoSEQ multiplex PCR; TCRdb keeps only in-frame clonotypes and omits some of them. The top ten hold more than 2.5% of the sample, which has under 150,000 clones, 60% to 80% seen once. Comments on this clone: Its antigen is not identified.

Trimming at V came to 5 bases and at J to 8 bases, leaving 12 bases not matched to a gene. Germline CDR1 reads SGHDN; CDR2 reads FVKESK. The CDR3 has 16 amino acids. The rearrangement uses TRBV14 and TRBJ1-6; 7 bases are shared with TRBD1. The specimen was PBMCs. The origin of this receptor is a woman aged 55-75 years in good health and CMV-seropositive. CDR3 sequence reads: CASSTITGARDSPLHF. The CDR3 DNA reads TGTGCCAGCAGCACCATCACAGGGGCGAGGGATTCACCCCTCCACTTT.